This T cell receptor beta chain was profiled in a study of blood T cell repertoires in COVID-19. The germline CDR1 and CDR2 sequences are MGHRA and YSYEKL. V shed 0 bases, J shed 2 bases, and the junction held 2 bases outside the gene matches. The CDR3 is 15 residues long. Clones were read by immunoSEQ multiplex PCR, and TCRdb kept only the in-frame ones, dropping some. Altogether some 50,000 clones are present, around four fifths being singletons, with the ten largest covering over 2%. This chain links TRBV4-1 with TRBJ2-7; 9 bases agree with TRBD2. This clonotype was obtained from a man aged 50-60 years with acute or convalescent COVID-19. The material sequenced was peripheral blood. As DNA, the CDR3 is TGCGCCAGCAGCCAAGACTCTAGCGGGACCTACGAGCAGTACTTC. This translates into CASSQDSSGTYEQYF.